The clone carrying this TCR beta chain came up many times. The target antigen is unknown. These data are taken from a study of regulatory T cells in long-lasting Graves disease. About the research overall: Graves' patients, diagnosed recently, had received antithyroid drugs under 3 months.

Through Arm-PCR of CDR3 regions and iRepertoire HTBI primers, TCR beta libraries were built. MiXCR was run by TCRdb on the multiplex PCR reads, yielding one entry per CDR3 protein. Here the sample spans a few hundred thousand distinct CDR3 sequences, over 15% being singletons. The sample's time point: newly diagnosed GD, antithyroid drugs for less than 3 months. PBMC-extracted RNA yielded the TCR library. The V gene end was trimmed by 5 bases and the J gene end by 8 bases; junction bases not matched to a gene: 8. The CDR3 loop spans 14 amino acids. Germline CDR1 is SGHAT and CDR2 is FQNNGV. Broader study findings: Favoring TRBV28, TRBJ1-2 and TRBJ2-5 was a feature seen in persistent disease. Patients with persistent Graves' had lower TCR diversity than newly diagnosed patients.

These data are also associated with another study on T cells in Graves' hyperthyroidism and ophthalmopathy.

This TCR was sampled from a man between 40 and 49 years old with Graves disease. The chain links TRBV11-2 to TRBJ2-2, with 7 bases matching TRBD2. This specimen was peripheral blood mononuclear cells (PBMCs), taken at new diagnosis, from a patient treated with antithyroid drugs. The CDR3 nucleotides read TGTGCCAGCAGCCCTACTTCTAGCGGTGGGGAGCTGTTTTTT. It is translated as CASSPTSSGGELFF. Variable domain in full (rest from reference TRBV11-2 and TRBJ2-2): EAGVAQSPRYKIIEKRQSVAFWCNPISGHATLYWYQQILGQGPKLLIQFQNNGVVDDSQLPKDRFSAERLKGVDSTLKIQPAKLEDSAVYLCASSPTSSGGELFFGEGSRLTVL.